These 9 T cell receptor beta chains share one sample of origin, sequenced in a study of glioma-infiltrating T cells after dendritic cell vaccination (dated by TCRdb to about 2016). In the paper's terms, the time point label means: after dendritic cell vaccination, including at tumor progression/relapse. Libraries were prepared through the immunoSEQ multiplex PCR assay. This is the immuneACCESS table as TCRdb keeps it, with only in-frame sequences that have V and J called. A part of the clones is gone; compared with another copy, unresolved V genes explain less than half, and the rest is unexplained. The sample table shows 80,000 to 95,000 clones, and 85% are seen once. The ten most abundant clones make up 8.5% of the sample. This sample comprised blood, obtained after dendritic cell vaccination. These receptors all stem from a human donor with glioblastoma.

The rearrangement links TRBV27 to TRBJ2-7; 7 nucleotides align to TRBD2. CDR3 size: 15 residues. Germline CDR1 MNHEY, CDR2 SMNVEV (reference sequence). The V gene end was trimmed by 6 bases and the J gene end by 2 bases; junction bases not matched to a gene: 10. CDR3 sequence (DNA): TGTGCCAGCAGAATGAGACTAGCAGATACCTACGAGCAGTACTTC. Translation gives CASRMRLADTYEQYF.

The genes are TRBV28 and TRBJ1-2; D is perhaps TRBD1 (5 bases). CDR3 length equals 11 residues. V lost 7 bases, J lost 5 bases, and 8 bases lay in between. Germline CDR1 MDHEN, CDR2 SYDVKM. The CDR3 nucleotides are TGTGCCAGCACTGGGGGGTATGGCTACACCTTC. Encoded protein: CASTGGYGYTF.

J is TRBJ2-5 and V is TRBV7-2; 11 nucleotides line up with TRBD1. This CDR3 is built from 15 residues. The germline V gene encodes CDR1 SGHTA and CDR2 FQGNSA. V lost 1 base and J lost 4; bases outside the gene matches: 2. DNA for the CDR3: TGTGCCAGCAGCTTAGGGACAGGGGGCTTAGAGACCCAGTACTTC. This gives the protein CASSLGTGGLETQYF. The full variable domain, its missing parts supplied by reference TRBV7-2 and TRBJ2-5, is GAGVSQSPSNKVTEKGKDVELRCDPISGHTALYWYRQSLGQGLEFLIYFQGNSAPDKSGLPSDRFSAERTGGSVSTLTIQRTQQEDSAVYLCASSLGTGGLETQYFGPGTRLLVL.

This chain uses TRBV27 with TRBJ2-1, with D hard to call. Trimming pared 0 bases from V and 8 bases from J, leaving 11 bases between. Per germline, CDR1 MNHEY and CDR2 SMNVEV (reference sequence). The CDR3 has 14 residues. The DNA of the CDR3 is TGTGCCAGCAGTTTATCCGTCTATTTGGATGAGCAGTTCTTC. Its translation: CASSLSVYLDEQFF.

The chain couples TRBV6-4 to TRBJ2-1; the D gene is possibly TRBD2 (5 bases). The CDR3 totals 16 residues. Trimming shortened V by 0 bases and J by 7 bases, and 16 bases separated the two germline ends. The germline CDR1 and CDR2 sequences are MRHNA and SNTAGT. The CDR3 protein is CASSDSAAQVTNEQFF. The CDR3 DNA is TGTGCCAGCAGTGACTCAGCGGCCCAGGTTACGAATGAGCAGTTCTTC.

In its sample, this clone was seen a few times. The rearrangement joins TRBV4-2 to TRBJ2-7, with a possible D match to TRBD1 (6 bases). Germline V CDR1 and CDR2: LGHNA, YNFKEQ. V was cut by 4 bases and J by 2 bases, with 9 bases left in between. The CDR3 extends over 13 amino acids. CDR3 region: CASSLDSTYEQYF. The CDR3 nucleotides are TGTGCCAGCAGCCTGGACAGTACCTACGAGCAGTACTTC.

The chain links TRBV5-1 to TRBJ2-3, with D tentatively TRBD2 (5 bases). The germline gives CDR1 SGHRS, CDR2 YFSETQ. V was cut by 0 bases and J by 2 bases, with 7 bases left in between. The CDR3 loop spans 14 amino acids. CDR3 nucleotides: TGCGCCAGCAGCTTGGACGGGGACACAGATACGCAGTATTTT. Protein: CASSLDGDTDTQYF.

The chain recombines TRBV2 with TRBJ1-5; 7 bases are a match to TRBD1. This CDR3 is built from 14 residues. The V and J ends lost 6 bases and 5 bases, in that order; junction bases with no gene match: 7. Per the germline V gene, CDR1 is SNHLY and CDR2 is FYNNEI. The CDR3 coding sequence is TGTGCCAGCAGCGACCGGGACAGTTATCAGCCCCAGCATTTT. Protein: CASSDRDSYQPQHF.

This clone showed up just once. The chain joins TRBV6-5 to TRBJ1-5, with TRBD1 as a possible D gene (6 bases). Germline CDR1 and CDR2: MNHEY and SVGAGI. This CDR3 comprises 15 residues. V lost 6 bases and J 0 bases, leaving 12 bases between the germline ends. The CDR3 sequence is CASSPDRSSNQPQHF. The DNA of the CDR3 is TGTGCCAGCAGCCCAGACAGGAGTAGCAATCAGCCCCAGCATTTT.